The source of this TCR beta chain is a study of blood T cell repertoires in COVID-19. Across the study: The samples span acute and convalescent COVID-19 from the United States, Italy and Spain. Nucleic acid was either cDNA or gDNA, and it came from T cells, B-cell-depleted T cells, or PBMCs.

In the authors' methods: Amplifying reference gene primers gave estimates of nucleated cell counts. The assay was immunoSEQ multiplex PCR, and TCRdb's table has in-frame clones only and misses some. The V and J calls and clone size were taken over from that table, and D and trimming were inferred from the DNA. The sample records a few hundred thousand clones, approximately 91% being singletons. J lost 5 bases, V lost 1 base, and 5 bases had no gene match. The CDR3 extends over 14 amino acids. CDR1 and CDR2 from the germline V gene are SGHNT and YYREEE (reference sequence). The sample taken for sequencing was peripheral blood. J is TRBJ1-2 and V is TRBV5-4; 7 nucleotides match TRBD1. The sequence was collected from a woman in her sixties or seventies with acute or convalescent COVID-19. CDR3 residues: CASSLTGVLYGYTF. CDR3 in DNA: TGTGCCAGCAGCTTGACAGGGGTGTTGTATGGCTACACCTTC.